The rows below give T cell receptor beta chains drawn from one sample of a study of cytotoxic CD8 clonotypes in ibrutinib-treated CLL. Sequencing used immunoSEQ multiplex PCR; TCRdb keeps in-frame clones, though not all of them. Among about 140,000 clones listed, 77% were seen once. Sequences were derived from PBMCs, sampled after 12 months of ibrutinib treatment. Source of these receptors: a human donor with chronic lymphocytic leukemia. The conserved cysteine and the conserved F or W are not part of the CDR3 here.

TRBV10-3,TRBJ2-7,AIRLDLSSYEQY
TRBV14,TRBJ1-2,ASSHEQGEIRNYGYT
TRBV27,TRBJ2-7,ASRTGPSYEQY
TRBV7-9,TRBJ2-5,ASSPPTGLEETQY
TRBV9,TRBJ2-3,ASSIRDSTDTQY
TRBV6-5,TRBJ1-4,ASSWDGEKLF
TRBV18,TRBJ1-1,ASSPVKDAEAF
TRBV2,TRBJ2-1,ASSEARGGNEQF
TRBV2,TRBJ2-2,ASSDAGEGELF
TRBV5-1,TRBJ1-2,ASSLAVGGGYT
TRBV5-6,TRBJ1-1,ASSSETGENTEAF
TRBV28,TRBJ1-5,ASKAGVQPQH
TRBV6-5,TRBJ2-7,ASRPRDRGHEQY
TRBV28,TRBJ2-2,ASSSPGWGAGTGELF
TRBV15,TRBJ2-1,ATTVSSYNEQF
TRBV9,TRBJ1-3,ASSGGISVGYTIY
TRBV7-9,TRBJ1-1,ASSIGGTAKGEAF
TRBV5-1,TRBJ1-1,ASRSGQMNTEAF
TRBV28,TRBJ1-2,ASRPTGAANYGYT
TRBV28,TRBJ1-5,ASRRGTPSNQPQH
TRBV7-3,TRBJ2-7,ASSSGTGYSEQY
TRBV7-3,TRBJ2-5,ASSTGQVGETQY
TRBV5-1,TRBJ2-2,ASSQGWQTNTGELF
TRBV5-1,TRBJ2-5,ASTGEQETQY
TRBV15,TRBJ2-3,ATSRDRASGGQADTQY
TRBV28,TRBJ2-7,ASSPGTKREQY
TRBV28,TRBJ2-2,ASSIQGARTGELF
TRBV18,TRBJ2-1,ASSFKGYNEQF
TRBV28,TRBJ2-7,ASSRLGLYEQY
TRBV28,TRBJ1-2,ASSLDTGGDYGYT
TRBV7-9,TRBJ1-6,ASSLGGLGSPLH